This entry features one TCR beta chain sequence. This clone was counted a single time. Its antigen is still unknown. The input lacks base qualities; no much larger clone sits a single base away. The CDR3 sequence holds 13 residues, the cysteine and phenylalanine included. The retained sequence is limited to the CDR3, 39 bases, with the frame set at the first base. Trimming costs V 4 bases and J 6 bases, and their ends lie 12 bases apart. This specimen's time point label, interpreted: about 28 days (+/-7) after the second vaccine dose. AZD1222 recipients with second doses at about 4 weeks or about 12 weeks were pooled, because spike-specific TCR depth and breadth did not differ between schedules. The vaccinee samples were drawn from two UK trials, COV001 and COV002, one of which was a single-blind randomized controlled phase 2/3 trial testing AZD1222 (ChAdOx1 nCoV-19) in healthy adults. Trial participant PBMC samples were collected at day 0 and day 28 after the second dose for TCRbeta chain sequencing.

The data were taken from a study of T cell responses to AZD1222 COVID-19 vaccine (dated by TCRdb to about 2021). With respect to the entire study: TCR sequencing was performed for over 230 trial participants, of whom some 200 were given two doses of AZD1222 and around 25 were given two doses of MenACWY control vaccine. Trial participants were enrolled by age into subgroups of 18-55, 56-69 and 70-plus years, and around 150, 28 and 57 TCR-sequenced participants, respectively, were included in these subgroups. The paper's findings and limits, for the study overall: Because no day 14 peak-response samples were available, repertoires were characterized only after the peak T cell response. CD4 TCRs associated with the vaccine covered the entire spike protein, and the dominant responses were in regions 160-218 and 743-854. A significant rise in spike-specific TCR breadth and depth was observed after two AZD1222 doses relative to day 0 and relative to MenACWY recipients. Conclusions about previously exposed vaccinees are limited because only six or seven AZD1222 recipients were SARS-CoV-2 seropositive at baseline. Reportedly, almost half of the unique spike-specific TCRs recognized epitopes lying outside the regions that are mutated in the B.1.351 and B.1.1.7 variants. Most participants were white British and females outnumbered males, and the authors suggested that clonal diversity may have been underestimated. The 56-69-year group was small, and its depth increase did not reach significance, likely because of low power.

The CDR3 regions of human TCRbeta chains were subjected to immunosequencing. In the original analysis: Repertoire TCRs were checked for matches against a reference library of SARS-CoV-2-specific TCRs that had been generated using the MIRA antigen-specificity platform. Breadth was defined as the fraction of unique TCRs that were SARS-CoV-2-associated. Depth was defined as the fraction of total T cells that were SARS-CoV-2-associated. Using the MIRA data, each spike-specific TCR was mapped to the spike region that the TCR reacts to and placed in a CD4 or CD8 class. Log10-transformed breadth and depth values were compared by one-way ANOVA with Sidak's multiple comparisons tests. TCRdb took this table from immuneACCESS and kept in-frame rearrangements with V and J called. Such tables lack part of the clones; where checked against another copy, unresolved V genes explain under half of the gap, and the rest is unexplained. The DNA gave D and trimming, while V, J and clone size come from that table. This sample lists about 42,000 clones; about 87% were detected once. Roughly 25% of the sample lies in the top ten.

Sequencing was performed on peripheral blood, taken 28 days after the second AZD1222 dose. This clonotype was sampled from an adult who received the AZD1222 COVID-19 vaccine. The V and J segments used are TRBV12-3 or TRBV12-4 and TRBJ1-2; a tentative D call is TRBD1 (6 bases match). CDR3 protein: CASSSGVAHGYTF. The nucleotide sequence reads TGTGCCAGCAGTTCAGGGGTTGCCCATGGCTACACCTTC.